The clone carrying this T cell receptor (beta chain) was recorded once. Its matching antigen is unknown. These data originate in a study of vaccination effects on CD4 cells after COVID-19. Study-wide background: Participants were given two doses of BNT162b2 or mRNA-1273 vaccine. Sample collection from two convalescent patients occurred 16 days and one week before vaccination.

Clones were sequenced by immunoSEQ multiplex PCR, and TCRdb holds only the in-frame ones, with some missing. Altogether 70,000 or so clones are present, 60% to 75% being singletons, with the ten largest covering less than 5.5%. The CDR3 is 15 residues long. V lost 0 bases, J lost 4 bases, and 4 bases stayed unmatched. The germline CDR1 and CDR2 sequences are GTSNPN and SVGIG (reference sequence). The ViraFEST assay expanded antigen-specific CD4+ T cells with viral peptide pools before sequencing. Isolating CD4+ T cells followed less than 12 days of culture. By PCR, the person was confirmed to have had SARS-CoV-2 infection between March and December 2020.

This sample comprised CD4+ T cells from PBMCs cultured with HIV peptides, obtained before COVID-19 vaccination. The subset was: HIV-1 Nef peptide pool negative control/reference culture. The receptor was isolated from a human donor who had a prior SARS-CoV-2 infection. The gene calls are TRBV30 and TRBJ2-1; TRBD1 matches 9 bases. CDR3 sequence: CAWSVGDRVYNEQFF. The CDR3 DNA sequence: TGTGCCTGGAGTGTAGGGGACAGGGTATACAATGAGCAGTTCTTC. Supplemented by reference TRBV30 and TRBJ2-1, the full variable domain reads SQTIHQWPATLVQPVGSPLSLECTVEGTSNPNLYWYRQAAGRGLQLLFYSVGIGQISSEVPQNLSASRPQDRQFILSSKKLLLSDSGFYLCAWSVGDRVYNEQFFGPGTRLTVL.